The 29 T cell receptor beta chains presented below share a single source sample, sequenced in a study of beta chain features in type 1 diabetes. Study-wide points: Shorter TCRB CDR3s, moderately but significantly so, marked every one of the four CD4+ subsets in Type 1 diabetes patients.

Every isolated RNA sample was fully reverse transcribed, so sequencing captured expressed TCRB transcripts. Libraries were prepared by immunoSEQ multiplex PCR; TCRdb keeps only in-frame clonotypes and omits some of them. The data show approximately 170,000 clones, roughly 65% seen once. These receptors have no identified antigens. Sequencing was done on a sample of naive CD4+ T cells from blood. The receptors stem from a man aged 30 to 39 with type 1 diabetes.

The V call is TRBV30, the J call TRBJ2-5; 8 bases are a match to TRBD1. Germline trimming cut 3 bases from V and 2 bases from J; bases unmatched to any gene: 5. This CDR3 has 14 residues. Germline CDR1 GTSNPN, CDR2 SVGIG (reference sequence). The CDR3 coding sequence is TGTGCCTGGAGCCGAAACAGGGGGCAAGAGACCCAGTACTTC. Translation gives CAWSRNRGQETQYF.

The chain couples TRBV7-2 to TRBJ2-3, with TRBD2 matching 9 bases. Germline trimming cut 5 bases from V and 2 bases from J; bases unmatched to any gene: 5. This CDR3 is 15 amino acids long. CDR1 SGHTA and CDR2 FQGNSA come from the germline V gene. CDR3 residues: CASSAGTSLTDTQYF. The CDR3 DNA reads TGTGCCAGCAGCGCCGGGACTAGCCTCACAGATACGCAGTATTTT. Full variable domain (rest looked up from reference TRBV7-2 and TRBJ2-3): GAGVSQSPSNKVTEKGKDVELRCDPISGHTALYWYRQSLGQGLEFLIYFQGNSAPDKSGLPSDRFSAERTGGSVSTLTIQRTQQEDSAVYLCASSAGTSLTDTQYFGPGTRLTVL.

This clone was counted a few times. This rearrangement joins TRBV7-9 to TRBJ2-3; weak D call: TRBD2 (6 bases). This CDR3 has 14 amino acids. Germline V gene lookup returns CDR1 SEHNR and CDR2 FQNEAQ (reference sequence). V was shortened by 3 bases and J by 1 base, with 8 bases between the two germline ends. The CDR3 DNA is TGTGCCAGCAGCTTCGGGGAGGGCACAGATACGCAGTATTTT. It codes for CASSFGEGTDTQYF.

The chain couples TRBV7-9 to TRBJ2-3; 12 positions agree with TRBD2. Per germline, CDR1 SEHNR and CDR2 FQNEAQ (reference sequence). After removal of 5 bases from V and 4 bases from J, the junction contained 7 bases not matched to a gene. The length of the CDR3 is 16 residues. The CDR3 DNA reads TGTGCCAGCAGCGCCCGACTAGCGGGGGCGTCAGATACGCAGTATTTT. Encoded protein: CASSARLAGASDTQYF.

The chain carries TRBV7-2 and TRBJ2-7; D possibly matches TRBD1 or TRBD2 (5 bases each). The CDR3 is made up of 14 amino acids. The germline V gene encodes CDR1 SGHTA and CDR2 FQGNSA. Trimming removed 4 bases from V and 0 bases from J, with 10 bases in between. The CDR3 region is CASSYGGSSYEQYF. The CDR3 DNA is TGTGCCAGCAGCTATGGGGGTAGCTCCTACGAGCAGTACTTC.

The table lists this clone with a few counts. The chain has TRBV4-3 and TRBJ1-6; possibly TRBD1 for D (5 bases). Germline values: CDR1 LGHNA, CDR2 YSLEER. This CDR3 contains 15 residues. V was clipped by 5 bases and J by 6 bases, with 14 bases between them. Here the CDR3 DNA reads TGCGCCAGCAGCTATAGGGACTCACCTAATTCACCCCTCCACTTT. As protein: CASSYRDSPNSPLHF.

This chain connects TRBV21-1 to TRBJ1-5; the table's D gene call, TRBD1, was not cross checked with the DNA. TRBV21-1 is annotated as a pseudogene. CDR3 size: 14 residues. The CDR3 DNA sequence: TGTGCCAGCAGCAAAGTACAGGTAGTTCAGCCCCAGCATTTT. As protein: CASSKVQVVQPQHF.

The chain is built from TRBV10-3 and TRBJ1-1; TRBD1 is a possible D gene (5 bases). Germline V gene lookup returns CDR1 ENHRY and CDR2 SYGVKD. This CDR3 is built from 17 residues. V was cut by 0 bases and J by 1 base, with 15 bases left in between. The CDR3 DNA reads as TGTGCCATCAGTGAGTCGAGTGGGGCACGTAAGAACACTGAAGCTTTCTTT. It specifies CAISESSGARKNTEAFF.

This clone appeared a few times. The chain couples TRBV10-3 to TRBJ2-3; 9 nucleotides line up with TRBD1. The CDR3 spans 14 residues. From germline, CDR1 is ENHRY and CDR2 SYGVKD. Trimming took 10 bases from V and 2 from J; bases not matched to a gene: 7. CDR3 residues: CATGQGRSTDTQYF. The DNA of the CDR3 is TGTGCCACGGGACAGGGTCGATCCACAGATACGCAGTATTTT.

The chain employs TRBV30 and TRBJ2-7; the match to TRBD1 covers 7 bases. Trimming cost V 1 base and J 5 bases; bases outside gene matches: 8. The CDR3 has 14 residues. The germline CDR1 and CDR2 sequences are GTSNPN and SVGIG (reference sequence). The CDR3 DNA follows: TGTGCCTGGAGTGCCAGAGGGGGCAACGACGAGCAGTACTTC. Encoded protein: CAWSARGGNDEQYF.

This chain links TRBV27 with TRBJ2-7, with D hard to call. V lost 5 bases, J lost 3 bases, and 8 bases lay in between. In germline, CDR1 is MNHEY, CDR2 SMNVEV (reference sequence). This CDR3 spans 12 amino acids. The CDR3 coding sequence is TGTGCCAGCAGTCCTCTGATCTACGAGCAGTACTTC. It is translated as CASSPLIYEQYF.

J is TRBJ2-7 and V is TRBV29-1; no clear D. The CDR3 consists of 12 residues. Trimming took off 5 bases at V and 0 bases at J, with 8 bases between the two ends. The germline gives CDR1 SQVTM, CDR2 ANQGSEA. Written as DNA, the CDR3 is TGCAGCGTTTCCCCGAGCTCCTACGAGCAGTACTTC. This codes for CSVSPSSYEQYF.

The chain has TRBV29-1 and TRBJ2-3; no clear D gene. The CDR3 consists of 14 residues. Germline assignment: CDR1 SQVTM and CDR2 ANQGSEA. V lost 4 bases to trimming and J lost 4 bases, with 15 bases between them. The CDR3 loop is CSVGARSFADTQYF. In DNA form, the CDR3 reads TGCAGCGTTGGCGCCCGCTCCTTCGCAGATACGCAGTATTTT.

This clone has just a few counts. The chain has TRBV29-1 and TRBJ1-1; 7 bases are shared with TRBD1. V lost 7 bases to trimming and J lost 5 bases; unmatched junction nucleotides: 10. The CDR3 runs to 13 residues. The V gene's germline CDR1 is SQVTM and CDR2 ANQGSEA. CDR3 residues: CSGCQGDFTEAFF. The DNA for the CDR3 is TGCAGCGGATGTCAGGGGGATTTTACTGAAGCTTTCTTT.

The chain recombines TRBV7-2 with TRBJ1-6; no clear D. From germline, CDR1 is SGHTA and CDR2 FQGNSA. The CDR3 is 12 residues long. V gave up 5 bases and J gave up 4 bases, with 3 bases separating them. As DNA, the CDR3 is TGTGCCAGCAGCCAGTATAATTCACCCCTCCACTTT. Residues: CASSQYNSPLHF.

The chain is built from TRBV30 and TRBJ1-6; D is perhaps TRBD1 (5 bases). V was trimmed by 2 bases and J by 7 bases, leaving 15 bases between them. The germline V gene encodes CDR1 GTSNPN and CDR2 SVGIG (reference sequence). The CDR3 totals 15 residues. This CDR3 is CAWSQVQVINSPLHF. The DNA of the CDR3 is TGTGCCTGGAGTCAGGTACAGGTCATCAATTCACCCCTCCACTTT.

Written as DNA, the CDR3 is TGTGCCAGCAGCAGAAATCGGGACTTC. Its protein product is CASSRNRDF. V gene TRBV21-1 combines with J gene TRBJ2-4; the table assigns TRBD2, which was not confirmed against the DNA. TRBV21-1 is tagged as a pseudogene. The CDR3 runs 9 residues.

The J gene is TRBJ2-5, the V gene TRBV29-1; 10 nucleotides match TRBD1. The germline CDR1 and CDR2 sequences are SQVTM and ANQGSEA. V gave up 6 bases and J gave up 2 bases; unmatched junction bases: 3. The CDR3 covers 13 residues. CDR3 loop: CSVRDRGQETQYF. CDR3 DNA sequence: TGCAGCGTCCGGGACAGGGGTCAAGAGACCCAGTACTTC. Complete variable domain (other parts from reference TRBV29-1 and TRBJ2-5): SAVISQKPSRDICQRGTSLTIQCQVDSQVTMMFWYRQQPGQSLTLIATANQGSEATYESGFVIDKFPISRPNLTFSTLTVSNMSPEDSSIYLCSVRDRGQETQYFGPGTRLLVL.

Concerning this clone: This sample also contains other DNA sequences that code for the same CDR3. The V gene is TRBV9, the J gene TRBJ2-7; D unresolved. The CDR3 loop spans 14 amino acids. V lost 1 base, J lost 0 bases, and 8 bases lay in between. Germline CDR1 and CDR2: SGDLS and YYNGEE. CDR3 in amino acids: CASSVRGDSYEQYF. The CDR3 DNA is TGTGCCAGCAGCGTACGCGGCGACTCCTACGAGCAGTACTTC.

The CDR3 region has the DNA TGCGCCAGCAGCTTGGCCGGCTCCTACGAGCAGTACTTC. This codes for CASSLAGSYEQYF. This chain uses TRBV5-1 with TRBJ2-7; D unclear. The CDR3 spans 13 residues. V was shortened by 0 bases and J by 0 bases, with 4 bases between the two germline ends. CDR1 and CDR2 (germline): SGHRS, YFSETQ.

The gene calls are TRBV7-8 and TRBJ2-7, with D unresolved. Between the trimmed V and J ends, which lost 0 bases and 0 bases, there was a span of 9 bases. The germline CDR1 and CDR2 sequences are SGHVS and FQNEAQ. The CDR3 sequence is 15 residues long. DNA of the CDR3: TGTGCCAGCAGCTTAGCGGCTTCCCCCTCCTACGAGCAGTACTTC. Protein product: CASSLAASPSYEQYF.

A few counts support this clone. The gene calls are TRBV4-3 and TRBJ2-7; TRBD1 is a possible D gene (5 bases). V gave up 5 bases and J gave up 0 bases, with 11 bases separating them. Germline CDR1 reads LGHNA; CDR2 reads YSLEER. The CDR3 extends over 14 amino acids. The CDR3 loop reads CASSSSRGSYEQYF. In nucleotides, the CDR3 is TGCGCCAGCAGCTCCTCAAGGGGCTCCTACGAGCAGTACTTC.

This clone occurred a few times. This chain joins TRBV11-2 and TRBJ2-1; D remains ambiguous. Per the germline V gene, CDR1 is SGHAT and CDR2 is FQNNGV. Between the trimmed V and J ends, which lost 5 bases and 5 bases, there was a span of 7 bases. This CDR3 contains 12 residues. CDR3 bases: TGTGCCAGCAGCCATCCCCACAATGAGCAGTTCTTC. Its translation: CASSHPHNEQFF.

The CDR3 here is CASSEGGGTEAFF. CDR3 DNA: TGCGCCAGCAGCGAAGGGGGCGGAACTGAAGCTTTCTTT. The chain recombines TRBV5-1 with TRBJ1-1, with TRBD1 identical over 7 bases. This CDR3 is 13 amino acids long. Losses at the gene ends were 4 bases for V and 5 bases for J; bases not matched to a gene: 5. CDR1 and CDR2 from the germline V gene are SGHRS and YFSETQ.

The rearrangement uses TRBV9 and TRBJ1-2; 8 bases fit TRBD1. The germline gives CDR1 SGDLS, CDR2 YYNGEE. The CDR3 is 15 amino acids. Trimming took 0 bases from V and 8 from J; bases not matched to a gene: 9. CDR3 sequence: CASSVAPQGVRGYTF. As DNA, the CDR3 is TGTGCCAGCAGCGTAGCCCCACAGGGGGTAAGGGGCTACACCTTC.

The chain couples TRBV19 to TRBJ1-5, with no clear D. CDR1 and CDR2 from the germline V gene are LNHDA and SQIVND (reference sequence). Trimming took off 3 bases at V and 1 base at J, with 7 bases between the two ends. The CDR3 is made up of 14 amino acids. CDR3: CASSIGRSNQPQHF. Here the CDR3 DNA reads TGTGCCAGTAGTATCGGCAGAAGCAATCAGCCCCAGCATTTT.

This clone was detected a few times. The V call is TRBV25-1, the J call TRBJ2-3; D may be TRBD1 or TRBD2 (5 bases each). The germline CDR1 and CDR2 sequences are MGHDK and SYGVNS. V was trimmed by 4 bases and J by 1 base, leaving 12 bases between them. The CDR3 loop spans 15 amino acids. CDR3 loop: CASSGLRDRTDTQYF. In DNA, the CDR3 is TGTGCCAGCAGTGGGCTCAGGGACCGCACAGATACGCAGTATTTT. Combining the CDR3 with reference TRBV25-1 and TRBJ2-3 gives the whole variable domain EADIYQTPRYLVIGTGKKITLECSQTMGHDKMYWYQQDPGMELHLIHYSYGVNSTEKGDLSSESTVSRIRTEHFPLTLESARPSHTSQYLCASSGLRDRTDTQYFGPGTRLTVL.

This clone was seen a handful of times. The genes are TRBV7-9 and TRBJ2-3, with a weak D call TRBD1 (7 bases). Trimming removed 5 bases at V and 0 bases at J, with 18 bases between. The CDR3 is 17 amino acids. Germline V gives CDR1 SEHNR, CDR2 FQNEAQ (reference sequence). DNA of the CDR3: TGTGCCAGCAGCGACCCCCGCAGGGGGACTAGCACAGATACGCAGTATTTT. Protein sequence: CASSDPRRGTSTDTQYF.

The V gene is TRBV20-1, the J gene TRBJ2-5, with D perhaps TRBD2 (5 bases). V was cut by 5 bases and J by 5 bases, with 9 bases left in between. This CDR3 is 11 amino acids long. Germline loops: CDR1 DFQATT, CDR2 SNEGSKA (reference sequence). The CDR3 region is CSAPEVETQYF. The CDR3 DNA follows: TGCAGTGCTCCGGAGGTGGAGACCCAGTACTTC.